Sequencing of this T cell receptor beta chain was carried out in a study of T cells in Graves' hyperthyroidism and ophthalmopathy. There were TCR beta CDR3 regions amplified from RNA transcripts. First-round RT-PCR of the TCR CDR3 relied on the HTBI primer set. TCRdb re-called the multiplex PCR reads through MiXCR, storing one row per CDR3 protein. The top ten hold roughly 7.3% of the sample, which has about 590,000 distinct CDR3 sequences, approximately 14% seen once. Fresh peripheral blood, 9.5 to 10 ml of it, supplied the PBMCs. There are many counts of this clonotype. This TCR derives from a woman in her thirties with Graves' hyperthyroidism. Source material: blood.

CDR3 sequence reads: CASTVDLSYEQYF. Written as DNA, the CDR3 is TGTGCCAGCACGGTTGACCTGTCCTACGAGCAGTACTTC. This chain links TRBV28 with TRBJ2-7; no clear D. The ends were cut back, 7 bases at V and 1 base at J, with 11 bases in the middle. The CDR3 runs to 13 residues. Germline assignment: CDR1 MDHEN and CDR2 SYDVKM.